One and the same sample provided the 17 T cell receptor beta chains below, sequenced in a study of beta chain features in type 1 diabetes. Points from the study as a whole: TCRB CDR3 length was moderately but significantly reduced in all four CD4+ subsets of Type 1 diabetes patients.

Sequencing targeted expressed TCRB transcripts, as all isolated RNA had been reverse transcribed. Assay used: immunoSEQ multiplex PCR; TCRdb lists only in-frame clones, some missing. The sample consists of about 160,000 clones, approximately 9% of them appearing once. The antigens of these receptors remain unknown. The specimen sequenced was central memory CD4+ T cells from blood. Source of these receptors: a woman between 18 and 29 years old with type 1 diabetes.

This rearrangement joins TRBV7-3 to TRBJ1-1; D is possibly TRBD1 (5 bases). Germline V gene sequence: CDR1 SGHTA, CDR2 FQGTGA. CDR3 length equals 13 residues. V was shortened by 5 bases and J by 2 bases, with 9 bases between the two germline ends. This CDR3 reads CASSTDINTEAFF. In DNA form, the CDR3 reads TGTGCCAGCAGCACGGACATCAACACTGAAGCTTTCTTT.

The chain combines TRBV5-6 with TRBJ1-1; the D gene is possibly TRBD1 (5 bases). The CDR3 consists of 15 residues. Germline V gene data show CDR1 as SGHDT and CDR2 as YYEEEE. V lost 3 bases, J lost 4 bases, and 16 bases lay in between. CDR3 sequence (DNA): TGTGCCAGCAGCTCCATAGCCGGGGGGGGCACTGAAGCTTTCTTT. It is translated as CASSSIAGGGTEAFF.

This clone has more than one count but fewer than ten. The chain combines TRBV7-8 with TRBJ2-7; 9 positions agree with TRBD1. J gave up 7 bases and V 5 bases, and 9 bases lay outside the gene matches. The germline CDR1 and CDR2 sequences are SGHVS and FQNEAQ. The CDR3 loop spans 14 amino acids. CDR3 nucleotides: TGTGCCAGCAGCCGGGGACAGGGAGTAGGGGAGCAGTACTTC. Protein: CASSRGQGVGEQYF.

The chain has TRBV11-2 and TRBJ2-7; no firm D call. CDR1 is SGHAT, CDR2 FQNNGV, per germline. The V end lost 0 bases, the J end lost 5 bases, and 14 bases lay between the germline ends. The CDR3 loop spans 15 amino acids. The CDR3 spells CASSLEVQPVHEQYF. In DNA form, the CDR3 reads TGTGCCAGCAGCTTAGAGGTACAACCAGTACACGAGCAGTACTTC. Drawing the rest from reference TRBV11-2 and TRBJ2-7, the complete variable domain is EAGVAQSPRYKIIEKRQSVAFWCNPISGHATLYWYQQILGQGPKLLIQFQNNGVVDDSQLPKDRFSAERLKGVDSTLKIQPAKLEDSAVYLCASSLEVQPVHEQYFGPGTRLTVT.

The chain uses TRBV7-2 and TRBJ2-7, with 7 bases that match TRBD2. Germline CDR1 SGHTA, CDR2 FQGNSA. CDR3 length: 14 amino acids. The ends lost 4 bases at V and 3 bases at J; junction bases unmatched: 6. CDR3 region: CASSSQRDLYEQYF. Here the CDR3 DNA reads TGTGCCAGCAGCTCCCAGCGGGATCTCTACGAGCAGTACTTC.

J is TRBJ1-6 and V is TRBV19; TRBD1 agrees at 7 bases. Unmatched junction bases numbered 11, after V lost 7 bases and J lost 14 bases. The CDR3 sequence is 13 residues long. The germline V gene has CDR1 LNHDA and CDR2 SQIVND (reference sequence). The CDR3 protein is CASTPRQGRALHF. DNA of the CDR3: TGTGCCAGTACCCCTCGACAGGGTCGAGCCCTCCACTTT. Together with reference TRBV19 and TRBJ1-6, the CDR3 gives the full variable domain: DGGITQSPKYLFRKEGQNVTLSCEQNLNHDAMYWYRQDPGQGLRLIYYSQIVNDFQKGDIAEGYSVSREKKESFPLTVTSAQKNPTAFYLCASTPRQGRALHFGNGTRLTVT.

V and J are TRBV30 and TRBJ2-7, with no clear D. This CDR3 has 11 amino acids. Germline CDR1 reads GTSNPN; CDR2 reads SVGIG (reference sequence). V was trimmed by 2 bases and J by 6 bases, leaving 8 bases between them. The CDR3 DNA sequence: TGTGCCTGGAGTCTTGGCGGCGAGCAGTACTTC. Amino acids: CAWSLGGEQYF.

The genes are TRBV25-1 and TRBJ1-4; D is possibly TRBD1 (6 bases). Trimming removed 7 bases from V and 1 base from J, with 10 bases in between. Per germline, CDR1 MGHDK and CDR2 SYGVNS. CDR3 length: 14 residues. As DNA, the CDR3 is TGTGCCAGCACCCCACAGGGAACTAATGAAAAACTGTTTTTT. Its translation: CASTPQGTNEKLFF. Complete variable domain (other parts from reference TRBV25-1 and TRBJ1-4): EADIYQTPRYLVIGTGKKITLECSQTMGHDKMYWYQQDPGMELHLIHYSYGVNSTEKGDLSSESTVSRIRTEHFPLTLESARPSHTSQYLCASTPQGTNEKLFFGSGTQLSVL.

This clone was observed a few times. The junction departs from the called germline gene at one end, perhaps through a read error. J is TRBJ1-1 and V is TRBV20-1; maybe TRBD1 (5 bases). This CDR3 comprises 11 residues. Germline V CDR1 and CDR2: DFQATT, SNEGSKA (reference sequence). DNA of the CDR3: TGCAGTGCTAGAGATTCTCCACAGGATACCTTT. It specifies CSARDSPQDTF.

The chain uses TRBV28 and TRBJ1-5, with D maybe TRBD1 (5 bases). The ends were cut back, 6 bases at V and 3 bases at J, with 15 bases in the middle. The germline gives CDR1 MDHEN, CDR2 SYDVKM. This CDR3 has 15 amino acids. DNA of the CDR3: TGTGCCAGCAGGGAAGACGGGACTTACAATCAGCCCCAGCATTTT. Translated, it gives CASREDGTYNQPQHF.

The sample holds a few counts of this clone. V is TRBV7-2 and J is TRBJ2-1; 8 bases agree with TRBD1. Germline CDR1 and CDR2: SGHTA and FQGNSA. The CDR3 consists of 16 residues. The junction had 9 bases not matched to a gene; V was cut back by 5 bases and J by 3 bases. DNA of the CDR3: TGTGCCAGCAGCACAGGACAGGGTCAGATCTACAATGAGCAGTTCTTC. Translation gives CASSTGQGQIYNEQFF.

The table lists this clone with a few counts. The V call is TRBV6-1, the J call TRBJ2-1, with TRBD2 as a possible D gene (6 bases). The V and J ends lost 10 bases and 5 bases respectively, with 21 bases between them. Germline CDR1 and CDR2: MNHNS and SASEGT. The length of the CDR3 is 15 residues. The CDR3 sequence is CAIREAAVPNNEQFF. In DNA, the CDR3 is TGTGCCATCAGGGAGGCCGCCGTACCAAACAATGAGCAGTTCTTC.

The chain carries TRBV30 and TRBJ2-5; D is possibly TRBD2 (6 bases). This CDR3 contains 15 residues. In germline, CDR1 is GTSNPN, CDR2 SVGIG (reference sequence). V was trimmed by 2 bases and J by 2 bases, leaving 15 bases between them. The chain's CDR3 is CAWSHWVSGQETQYF. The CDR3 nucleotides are TGTGCCTGGAGTCACTGGGTTAGCGGACAAGAGACCCAGTACTTC.

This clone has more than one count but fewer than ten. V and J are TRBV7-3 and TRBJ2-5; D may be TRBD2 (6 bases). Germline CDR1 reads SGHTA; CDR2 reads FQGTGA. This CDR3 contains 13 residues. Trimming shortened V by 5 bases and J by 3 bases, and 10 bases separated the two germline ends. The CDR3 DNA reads TGTGCCAGCAGCCCCCGGGGGAAAGAGACCCAGTACTTC. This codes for CASSPRGKETQYF.

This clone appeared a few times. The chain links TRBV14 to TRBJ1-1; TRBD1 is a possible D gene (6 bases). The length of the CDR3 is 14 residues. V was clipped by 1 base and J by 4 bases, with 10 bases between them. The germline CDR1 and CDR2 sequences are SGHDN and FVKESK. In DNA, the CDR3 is TGTGCCAGCAGCCAAGTGGGGGGGGCCACTGAAGCTTTCTTT. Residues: CASSQVGGATEAFF.

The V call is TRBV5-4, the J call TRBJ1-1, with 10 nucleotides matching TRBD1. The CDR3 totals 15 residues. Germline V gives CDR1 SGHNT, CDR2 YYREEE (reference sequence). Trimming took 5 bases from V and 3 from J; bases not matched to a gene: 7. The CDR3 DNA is TGTGCCAGCAGAACCGCCGGGACAGGGGACACTGAAGCTTTCTTT. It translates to CASRTAGTGDTEAFF.

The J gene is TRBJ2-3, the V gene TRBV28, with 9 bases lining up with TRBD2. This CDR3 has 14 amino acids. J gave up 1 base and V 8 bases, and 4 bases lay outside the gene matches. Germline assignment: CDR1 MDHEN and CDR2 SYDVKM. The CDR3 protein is CASAGLAGTDTQYF. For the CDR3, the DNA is TGTGCCAGCGCGGGACTAGCCGGCACAGATACGCAGTATTTT.